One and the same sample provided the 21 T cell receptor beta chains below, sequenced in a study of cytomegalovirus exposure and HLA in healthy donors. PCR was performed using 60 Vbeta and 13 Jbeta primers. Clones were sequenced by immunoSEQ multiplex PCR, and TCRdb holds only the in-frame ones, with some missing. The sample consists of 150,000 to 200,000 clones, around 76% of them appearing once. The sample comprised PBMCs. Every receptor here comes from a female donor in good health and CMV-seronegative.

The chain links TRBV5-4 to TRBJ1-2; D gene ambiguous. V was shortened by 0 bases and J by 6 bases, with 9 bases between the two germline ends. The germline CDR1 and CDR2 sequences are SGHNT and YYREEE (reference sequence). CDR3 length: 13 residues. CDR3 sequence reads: CASSLDRTDGYTF. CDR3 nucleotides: TGTGCCAGCAGCTTGGACAGAACAGATGGCTACACCTTC.

The CDR3 DNA reads TGCAGCGTTCTGGGAGGGACTATGAAGACCCAGTACTTC. This codes for CSVLGGTMKTQYF. The chain employs TRBV29-1 and TRBJ2-5; 7 nucleotides align to TRBD2. V lost 5 bases to trimming and J lost 6 bases; unmatched junction nucleotides: 9. CDR3 length equals 13 residues. Germline V gene data show CDR1 as SQVTM and CDR2 as ANQGSEA.

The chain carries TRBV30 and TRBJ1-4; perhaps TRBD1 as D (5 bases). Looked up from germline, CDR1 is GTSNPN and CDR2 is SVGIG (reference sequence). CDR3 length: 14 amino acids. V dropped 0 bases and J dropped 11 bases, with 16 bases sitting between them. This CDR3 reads CAWSVSGLGAKLFF. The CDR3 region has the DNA TGTGCCTGGAGTGTATCAGGGTTGGGTGCGAAACTGTTTTTT.

The DNA for the CDR3 is TGTGCCAGCAGTTACTCGAATAGCCGGGAGACCCAGTACTTC. This sequence encodes CASSYSNSRETQYF. The chain employs TRBV6-5 and TRBJ2-5; D ambiguous. The CDR3 consists of 14 residues. V shed 0 bases and J shed 5 bases, with 10 bases lying between them. CDR1 and CDR2 (germline): MNHEY, SVGAGI.

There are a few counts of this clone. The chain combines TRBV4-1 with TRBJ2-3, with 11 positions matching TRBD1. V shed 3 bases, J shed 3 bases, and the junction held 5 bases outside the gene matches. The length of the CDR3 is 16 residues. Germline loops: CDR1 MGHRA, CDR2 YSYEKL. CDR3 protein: CASSQRTGGGTDTQYF. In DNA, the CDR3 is TGCGCCAGCAGCCAGAGGACAGGGGGCGGGACAGATACGCAGTATTTT.

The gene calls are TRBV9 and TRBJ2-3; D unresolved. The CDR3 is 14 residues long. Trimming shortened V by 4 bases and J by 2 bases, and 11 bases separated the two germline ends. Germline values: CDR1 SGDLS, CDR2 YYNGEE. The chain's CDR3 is CASSPRLYTDTQYF. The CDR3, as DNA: TGTGCCAGCAGCCCGAGACTCTACACAGATACGCAGTATTTT.

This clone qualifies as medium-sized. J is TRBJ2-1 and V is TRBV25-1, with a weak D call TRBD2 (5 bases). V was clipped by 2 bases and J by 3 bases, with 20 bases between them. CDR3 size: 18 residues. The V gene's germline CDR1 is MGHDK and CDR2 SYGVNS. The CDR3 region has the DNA TGTGCCAGCAGTGAAGATAGGATTGACTACCACGTCTACAATGAGCAGTTCTTC. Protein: CASSEDRIDYHVYNEQFF.

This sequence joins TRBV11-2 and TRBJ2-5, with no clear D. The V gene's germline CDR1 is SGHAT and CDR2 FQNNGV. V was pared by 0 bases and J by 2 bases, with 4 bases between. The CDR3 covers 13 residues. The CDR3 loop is CASSLEQQETQYF. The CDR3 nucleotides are TGTGCCAGCAGCTTAGAGCAGCAAGAGACCCAGTACTTC. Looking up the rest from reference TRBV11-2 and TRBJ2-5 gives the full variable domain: EAGVAQSPRYKIIEKRQSVAFWCNPISGHATLYWYQQILGQGPKLLIQFQNNGVVDDSQLPKDRFSAERLKGVDSTLKIQPAKLEDSAVYLCASSLEQQETQYFGPGTRLLVL.

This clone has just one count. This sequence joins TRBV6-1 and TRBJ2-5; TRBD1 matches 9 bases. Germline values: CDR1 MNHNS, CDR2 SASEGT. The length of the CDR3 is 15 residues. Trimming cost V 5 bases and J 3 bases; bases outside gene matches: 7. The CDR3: CASSSRDREKETQYF. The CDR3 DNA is TGTGCCAGCAGTTCCCGGGACAGGGAGAAAGAGACCCAGTACTTC.

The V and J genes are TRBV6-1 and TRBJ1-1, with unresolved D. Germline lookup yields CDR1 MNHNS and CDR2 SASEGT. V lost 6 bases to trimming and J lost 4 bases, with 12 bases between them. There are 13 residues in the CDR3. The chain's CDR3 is CASRRGSATEAFF. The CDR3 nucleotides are TGTGCCAGCAGGAGAGGGTCGGCCACTGAAGCTTTCTTT.

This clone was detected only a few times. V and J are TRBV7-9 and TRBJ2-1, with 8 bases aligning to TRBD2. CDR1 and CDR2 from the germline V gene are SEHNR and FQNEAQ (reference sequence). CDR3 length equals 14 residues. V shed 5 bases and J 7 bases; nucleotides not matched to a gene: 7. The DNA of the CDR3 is TGTGCCAGCAGCCCAACCCGGGGGGGGAATGAGCAGTTCTTC. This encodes CASSPTRGGNEQFF.

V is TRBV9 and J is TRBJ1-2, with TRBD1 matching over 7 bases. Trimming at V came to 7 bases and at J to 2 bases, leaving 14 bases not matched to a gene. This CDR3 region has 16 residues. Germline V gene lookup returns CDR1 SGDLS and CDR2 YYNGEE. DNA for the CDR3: TGTGCCAGCTCCCTAGGGGGCGATATTCTCAACTATGGCTACACCTTC. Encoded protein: CASSLGGDILNYGYTF.

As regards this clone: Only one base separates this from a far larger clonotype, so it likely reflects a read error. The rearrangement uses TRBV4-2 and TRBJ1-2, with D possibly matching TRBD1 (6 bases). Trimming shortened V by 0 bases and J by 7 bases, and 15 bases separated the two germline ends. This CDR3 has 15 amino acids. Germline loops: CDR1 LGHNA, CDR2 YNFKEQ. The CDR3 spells CASSQEGAGLSGYTF. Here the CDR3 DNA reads TGTGCCAGCAGCCAAGAGGGGGCAGGGCTTAGTGGCTACACCTTC.

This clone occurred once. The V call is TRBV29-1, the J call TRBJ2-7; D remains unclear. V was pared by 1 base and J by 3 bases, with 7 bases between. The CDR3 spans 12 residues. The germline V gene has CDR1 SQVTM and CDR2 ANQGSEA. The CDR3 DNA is TGCAGCGTTGAAGGTCAGAACTACGAGCAGTACTTC. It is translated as CSVEGQNYEQYF.

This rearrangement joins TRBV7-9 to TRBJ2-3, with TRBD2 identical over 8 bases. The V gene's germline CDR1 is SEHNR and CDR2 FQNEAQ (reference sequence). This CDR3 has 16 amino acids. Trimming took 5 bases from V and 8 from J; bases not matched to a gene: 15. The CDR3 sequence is CASSPAGLALSGTQYF. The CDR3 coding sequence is TGTGCCAGCAGCCCCGCCGGACTAGCCCTTTCGGGTACGCAGTATTTT.

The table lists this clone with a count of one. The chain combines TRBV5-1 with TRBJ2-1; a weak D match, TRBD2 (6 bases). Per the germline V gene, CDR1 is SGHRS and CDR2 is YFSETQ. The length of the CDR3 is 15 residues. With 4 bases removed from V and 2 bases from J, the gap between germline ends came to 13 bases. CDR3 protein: CASSGRTDPYNEQFF. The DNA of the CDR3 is TGCGCCAGCAGCGGGAGGACCGACCCCTACAATGAGCAGTTCTTC.

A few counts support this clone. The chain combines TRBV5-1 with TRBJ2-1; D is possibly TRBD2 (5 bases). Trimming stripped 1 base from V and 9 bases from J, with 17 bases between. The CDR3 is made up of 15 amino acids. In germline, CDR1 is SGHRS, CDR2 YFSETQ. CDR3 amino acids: CASSLSVAGPGEQFF. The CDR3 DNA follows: TGCGCCAGCAGCTTGAGTGTGGCGGGTCCCGGTGAGCAGTTCTTC.

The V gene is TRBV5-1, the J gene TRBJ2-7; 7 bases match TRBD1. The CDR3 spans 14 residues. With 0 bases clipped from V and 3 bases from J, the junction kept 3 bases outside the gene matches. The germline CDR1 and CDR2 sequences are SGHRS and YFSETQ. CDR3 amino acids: CASSLGGQLYEQYF. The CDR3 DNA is TGCGCCAGCAGCTTGGGGGGACAGCTCTACGAGCAGTACTTC. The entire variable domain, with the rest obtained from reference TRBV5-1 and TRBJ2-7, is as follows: KAGVTQTPRYLIKTRGQQVTLSCSPISGHRSVSWYQQTPGQGLQFLFEYFSETQRNKGNFPGRFSGRQFSNSRSEMNVSTLELGDSALYLCASSLGGQLYEQYFGPGTRLTVT.

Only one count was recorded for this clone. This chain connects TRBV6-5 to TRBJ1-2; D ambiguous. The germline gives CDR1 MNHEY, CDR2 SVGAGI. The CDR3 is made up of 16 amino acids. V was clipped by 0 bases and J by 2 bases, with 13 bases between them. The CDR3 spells CASSYSIGDENYGYTF. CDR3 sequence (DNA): TGTGCCAGCAGTTACTCGATCGGGGATGAGAACTATGGCTACACCTTC.

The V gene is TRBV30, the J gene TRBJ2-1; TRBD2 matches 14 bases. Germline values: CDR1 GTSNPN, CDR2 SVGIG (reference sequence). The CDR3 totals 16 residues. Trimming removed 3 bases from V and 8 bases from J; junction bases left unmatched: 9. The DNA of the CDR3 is TGTGCCTGGAGCGTCGGGACTAGCGGGAGATCCTATGAGCAGTTCTTC. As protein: CAWSVGTSGRSYEQFF.

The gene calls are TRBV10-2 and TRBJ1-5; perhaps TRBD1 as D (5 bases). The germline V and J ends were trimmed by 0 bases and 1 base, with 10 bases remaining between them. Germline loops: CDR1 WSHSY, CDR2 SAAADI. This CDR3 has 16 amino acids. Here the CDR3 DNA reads TGCGCCAGCAGTGAGTCTGGAGGGGTAAGCAATCAGCCCCAGCATTTT. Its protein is CASSESGGVSNQPQHF.